This T cell receptor (beta chain) was identified during a study of radiotherapy plus CTLA-4 blockade in lung cancer. Clones were sequenced by immunoSEQ multiplex PCR, and TCRdb holds only the in-frame ones, with some missing. The sample records about 98,000 clones, 75% to 85% being singletons. With regard to this clone: What it recognizes is unknown.

General study results and limits: Blood TCR clones of tumor origin expanded after radiotherapy plus ipilimumab.

This sample comprised peripheral blood, obtained from a patient treated with radiotherapy plus ipilimumab. The source is a human donor with non-small cell lung cancer who had a partial response to radiotherapy plus ipilimumab.

The chain's CDR3 is CASSGALNTEAFF. Here the CDR3 DNA reads TGTGCCAGCAGCGGAGCTCTGAACACTGAAGCTTTCTTT. The rearrangement joins TRBV5-4 to TRBJ1-1, with D unclear. Germline CDR1 and CDR2: SGHNT and YYREEE (reference sequence). The CDR3 spans 13 residues. V lost 4 bases and J lost 0, with 7 bases in between.